These 31 T cell receptor beta chains originate from one sample sequenced in a study of molecular identifiers for immune sequencing clone quantification. One entry per CDR3 protein results from TCRdb running MiXCR on the PCR reads. The sample includes about 320,000 distinct CDR3 sequences, roughly 24% of them seen just once. Specimen: naive CD8+ T cells from blood, with Jurkat cell RNA spiked in. Noted subset: FACS-sorted CD8+CD4-CCR7+CD45RA+ naive T cells. These TCRs come from a human donor in good health. Some libraries in this study had Jurkat cell RNA spiked in.

The rearrangement uses TRBV6-2 or TRBV6-3 and TRBJ1-4; D is perhaps TRBD1 (6 bases). CDR1 and CDR2 from the germline V gene are MNHEY and SVGEGT. Between the trimmed V and J ends, which lost 6 bases and 6 bases, there was a span of 14 bases. CDR3 length equals 14 residues. The chain's CDR3 is CASRTTGLDEKLFF. The CDR3 DNA reads TGTGCCAGCAGAACCACAGGGTTGGATGAAAAACTGTTTTTT.

The J gene is TRBJ1-5, the V gene TRBV9; D remains unclear. Trimming stripped 4 bases from V and 4 bases from J, with 15 bases between. Per the germline V gene, CDR1 is SGDLS and CDR2 is YYNGEE. This CDR3 region has 15 residues. The CDR3 sequence is CASSTSYGRNQPQHF. CDR3 nucleotide sequence: TGTGCCAGCAGCACCAGCTATGGTAGGAATCAGCCCCAGCATTTT.

A remark on this clonotype: A much larger clone differs by one base, so this may be a read error. The V gene is TRBV7-2, the J gene TRBJ1-1, with a possible D match to TRBD1 (5 bases). The CDR3 is made up of 14 amino acids. The germline CDR1 and CDR2 sequences are SGHTA and FQGNSA. V was pared by 8 bases and J by 0 bases, with 13 bases between. The CDR3, as DNA: TGTGCCAGCCGCCAGCGGGACCTGAACACTGAAGCTTTCTTT. Translated, it gives CASRQRDLNTEAFF.

This CDR3 is CSVEGVGELFF. The DNA of the CDR3 is TGCAGCGTTGAAGGCGTCGGGGAGCTGTTTTTT. The chain combines TRBV29-1 with TRBJ2-2; D is ambiguous. Trimming stripped 1 base from V and 7 bases from J, with 4 bases between. The CDR3 loop spans 11 amino acids. Germline V gives CDR1 SQVTM, CDR2 ANQGSEA.

This clonotype occurred a few times. V is TRBV27 and J is TRBJ1-4, with D perhaps TRBD1 (6 bases). The CDR3 is made up of 17 amino acids. Deletions cut 0 bases from V and 8 bases from J, with 19 bases between. Germline V CDR1 and CDR2: MNHEY, SMNVEV (reference sequence). CDR3 nucleotide sequence: TGTGCCAGCAGTTTATCGAGGCAGGGGACCGCTTGGGAAAAACTGTTTTTT. It is translated as CASSLSRQGTAWEKLFF.

The chain employs TRBV9 and TRBJ1-1; 11 nucleotides align to TRBD1. The germline gives CDR1 SGDLS, CDR2 YYNGEE. The CDR3 has 15 amino acids. With V trimmed by 4 bases and J by 4 bases, 6 bases remained unmatched. The CDR3 protein is CASSPSGTGGTEAFF. The CDR3 DNA is TGTGCCAGCAGCCCATCGGGGACAGGGGGCACTGAAGCTTTCTTT.

This clonotype has just a few counts. The gene calls are TRBV15 and TRBJ2-1; no definite D call. CDR1 is LNHNV and CDR2 is YYDKDF in the germline V gene (reference sequence). This CDR3 region has 15 residues. V was cut by 4 bases and J by 5 bases, with 15 bases left in between. The CDR3 region is CATSTTRGPNNEQFF. CDR3 nucleotides: TGTGCCACCAGCACTACCAGAGGCCCGAACAATGAGCAGTTCTTC.

Comments on this clonotype: A much bigger clone sits one base away, suggesting this may be a read error. The chain has TRBV4-3 and TRBJ2-7, with D possibly being TRBD1 (5 bases). CDR1 and CDR2 (germline): LGHNA, YSLEER. The CDR3 runs to 15 residues. CDR3 loop: CASSQERSRAYERYF. CDR3 nucleotides: TGCGCCAGCAGCCAAGAGAGGAGCAGGGCCTACGAGCGGTACTTC.

The genes are TRBV7-6 and TRBJ2-3; a weak D match, TRBD1 (5 bases). Trimming shortened V by 2 bases and J by 1 base, and 19 bases separated the two germline ends. The CDR3 loop spans 18 amino acids. CDR1 is SGHVS and CDR2 is FNYEAQ in the germline V gene. CDR3 nucleotide sequence: TGTGCCAGCAGCTTAATAACGACGATCAGGGATGGCACAGATACGCAGTATTTT. Its translation is CASSLITTIRDGTDTQYF. The full variable domain, rest sourced from reference TRBV7-6 and TRBJ2-3, is GAGVSQSPRYKVTKRGQDVALRCDPISGHVSLYWYRQALGQGPEFLTYFNYEAQQDKSGLPNDRFSAERPEGSISTLTIQRTEQRDSAMYRCASSLITTIRDGTDTQYFGPGTRLTVL.

The chain recombines TRBV28 with TRBJ2-5; 9 bases fit TRBD2. This CDR3 contains 15 residues. Germline CDR1 reads MDHEN; CDR2 reads SYDVKM. Trimming at V came to 4 bases and at J to 5 bases, leaving 8 bases not matched to a gene. For the CDR3, the DNA is TGTGCCAGCAGTTCAACTCTAGCGGGAATGGAGACCCAGTACTTC. This encodes CASSSTLAGMETQYF.

This clonotype was seen ten or more times. This chain links TRBV5-4 with TRBJ2-2, with D possibly matching TRBD1 (5 bases). Trimming took off 0 bases at V and 2 bases at J, with 8 bases between the two ends. CDR3 length equals 15 residues. Germline loops: CDR1 SGHNT, CDR2 YYREEE (reference sequence). Here the CDR3 reads CASSLVQGNTGELFF. Written as DNA, the CDR3 is TGTGCCAGCAGCTTGGTCCAGGGAAACACCGGGGAGCTGTTTTTT. Full variable domain (rest looked up from reference TRBV5-4 and TRBJ2-2): ETGVTQSPTHLIKTRGQQVTLRCSSQSGHNTVSWYQQALGQGPQFIFQYYREEENGRGNFPPRFSGLQFPNYSSELNVNALELDDSALYLCASSLVQGNTGELFFGEGSRLTVL.

This clonotype was detected ten times or more. The CDR3 sequence is CASSSTFASQVETDTQYF. The CDR3 coding sequence is TGTGCCAGCAGCTCGACCTTTGCTTCCCAGGTTGAGACAGATACGCAGTATTTT. This chain connects TRBV7-6 to TRBJ2-3, with no clear D. CDR1 is SGHVS and CDR2 is FNYEAQ in the germline V gene. This CDR3 has 18 residues. Trimming removed 4 bases from V and 3 bases from J, with 23 bases in between.

This clonotype was picked up a small number of times. This rearrangement joins TRBV12-3 or TRBV12-4 to TRBJ2-7, with D perhaps TRBD2 (6 bases). The V end was cut by 4 bases, the J end by 7 bases, with 26 bases between. CDR3 length: 17 residues. This chain's CDR3 is CASSSPRAGLPKGEQYF. Written as DNA, the CDR3 is TGTGCCAGCAGTTCCCCCCGCGCGGGACTTCCTAAGGGGGAGCAGTACTTC.

The table lists this clonotype with many counts. This chain uses TRBV20-1 with TRBJ1-5; 7 bases are shared with TRBD1. The CDR3 is 14 amino acids. Germline V gene lookup returns CDR1 DFQATT and CDR2 SNEGSKA (reference sequence). J was trimmed by 3 bases and V by 6 bases; bases with no gene match: 8. This CDR3 is CSAGGTVNNQPQHF. CDR3 DNA: TGCAGTGCAGGGGGGACAGTAAACAATCAGCCCCAGCATTTT.

This clonotype was seen repeatedly, ten times or more. This sequence joins TRBV29-1 and TRBJ2-4, with 7 bases matching TRBD1. Germline V gives CDR1 SQVTM, CDR2 ANQGSEA. The CDR3 extends over 12 amino acids. Trimming removed 4 bases from V and 5 bases from J; junction bases left unmatched: 2. CDR3 coding DNA: TGCAGCGTTGTCGGGACAGAAAACATTCAGTACTTC. The encoded protein is CSVVGTENIQYF.

As concerns this clonotype: A much larger clone lies a single base off, so this may be a read error. V gene TRBV20-1 combines with J gene TRBJ2-7; perhaps D is TRBD1 or TRBD2 (5 bases each). The V gene's germline CDR1 is DFQATT and CDR2 SNEGSKA (reference sequence). Trimming removed 5 bases at V and 2 bases at J, with 19 bases between. This CDR3 has 15 residues. Here the CDR3 reads CSAGAEIREAYEQYF. The CDR3 DNA is TGCAGTGCTGGGGCCGAGATCCGGGAAGCCTACGAGCAGTACTTC.

This clonotype appeared a few times. This sequence joins TRBV6-1 and TRBJ1-4; possibly TRBD1 for D (6 bases). The CDR3 contains 15 residues. Deletions cut 1 base from V and 4 bases from J, with 10 bases between. Germline assignment: CDR1 MNHNS and CDR2 SASEGT. CDR3 residues: CASSEEWTVNEKLFF. The CDR3 DNA is TGTGCCAGCAGTGAAGAATGGACAGTTAATGAAAAACTGTTTTTT.

This clonotype was seen repeatedly, ten times or more. The chain couples TRBV11-2 to TRBJ1-4; D is unclear. V lost 4 bases to trimming and J lost 7 bases, with 13 bases between them. The CDR3 is made up of 14 amino acids. The germline V gene has CDR1 SGHAT and CDR2 FQNNGV. This chain's CDR3 is CASSWTALGEKLFF. In nucleotides, the CDR3 is TGTGCCAGCAGCTGGACGGCACTGGGTGAAAAACTGTTTTTT.

Points on this clonotype: This may stem from a read error, because a much larger clone lies one nucleotide away. This sequence joins TRBV27 and TRBJ2-6; maybe TRBD1 (5 bases). This CDR3 comprises 16 residues. Per germline, CDR1 MNHEY and CDR2 SMNVEV (reference sequence). DNA of the CDR3: TGTGCCAGCACTCCCATGAGCGCCTCTGGGGCCAACGTCCCGACTTTC. Its protein product is CASTPMSASGANVPTF. Looking up the rest from reference TRBV27 and TRBJ2-6 gives the full variable domain: EAQVTQNPRYLITVTGKKLTVTCSQNMNHEYMSWYRQDPGLGLRQIYYSMNVEVTDKGDVPEGYKVSRKEKRNFPLILESPSPNQTSLYFCASTPMSASGANVPTFGAGSRLTVL.

This chain links TRBV6-5 with TRBJ1-5; D ambiguous. Germline assignment: CDR1 MNHEY and CDR2 SVGAGI. The CDR3 sequence is 14 residues long. V lost 6 bases and J 0 bases, leaving 9 bases between the germline ends. CDR3 amino acids: CASRKSGSNQPQHF. In nucleotides, the CDR3 is TGTGCCAGCAGGAAGAGTGGTAGCAATCAGCCCCAGCATTTT.

This chain joins TRBV9 and TRBJ2-7; D not resolved. CDR1 is SGDLS and CDR2 is YYNGEE in the germline V gene. Trimming left V 1 base short and J 5 bases short, with 13 bases between. The CDR3 is made up of 14 amino acids. The DNA of the CDR3 is TGTGCCAGCAGCGTATCACCGGGTAGTCACGAGCAGTACTTC. Amino acid sequence: CASSVSPGSHEQYF.

The chain has TRBV27 and TRBJ1-1; unclear D gene. There are 14 residues in the CDR3. Trimming stripped 5 bases from V and 5 bases from J, with 15 bases between. Germline assignment: CDR1 MNHEY and CDR2 SMNVEV (reference sequence). The CDR3 bases are TGTGCCAGCAGTCCCCGGGCCTGGGCGACTGAAGCTTTCTTT. Translating gives CASSPRAWATEAFF.

V usage is TRBV4-2 and J usage is TRBJ2-2; 10 bases match TRBD2. The V segment lost 4 bases and the J segment 4 bases; nucleotides outside the gene matches: 9. The germline CDR1 and CDR2 sequences are LGHNA and YNFKEQ. The CDR3 runs 17 residues. CDR3 sequence: CASSLGARLAGTGELFF. For the CDR3, the DNA is TGTGCCAGCAGCCTAGGGGCCAGACTAGCGGGCACCGGGGAGCTGTTTTTT.

In its sample, this clonotype was seen a few times. The V call is TRBV6-2 or TRBV6-3, the J call TRBJ2-3; D assignment may be TRBD1 or TRBD2 (5 bases each). The CDR3 is made up of 17 amino acids. V lost 2 bases, J lost 2 bases, and 17 bases lay in between. The V gene's germline CDR1 is MNHEY and CDR2 SVGEGT. The CDR3 loop is CASSYQRTEGHTDTQYF. CDR3 in DNA: TGTGCCAGCAGTTACCAGCGGACCGAGGGGCACACAGATACGCAGTATTTT.

As concerns this clonotype: This sequence may be a read error, since a much larger clone differs from it by one base. V and J are TRBV20-1 and TRBJ1-1, with D unresolved. V was pared by 7 bases and J by 3 bases, with 15 bases between. The germline V gene encodes CDR1 DFQATT and CDR2 SNEGSKA (reference sequence). CDR3 length: 13 amino acids. The CDR3 sequence is CSVLAGTHTEAFF. CDR3 DNA sequence: TGCAGTGTATTGGCAGGTACTCACACTGAAGCTTTCTTT.

This clonotype was recorded a few times. V gene TRBV6-5 combines with J gene TRBJ2-3, with D perhaps TRBD1 (7 bases). The CDR3 sequence is 17 residues long. Germline loops: CDR1 MNHEY, CDR2 SVGAGI. V shed 0 bases and J shed 2 bases, with 15 bases lying between them. The CDR3, as DNA: TGTGCCAGCAGTTACTCCTACAGGGGACTGAACACAGATACGCAGTATTTT. Translating it yields CASSYSYRGLNTDTQYF.

This clonotype was picked up a small number of times. V is TRBV19 and J is TRBJ2-6; 8 bases match TRBD1. CDR1 is LNHDA and CDR2 is SQIVND in the germline V gene (reference sequence). J was trimmed by 0 bases and V by 3 bases; bases with no gene match: 7. The CDR3 is 18 residues long. This chain's CDR3 is CASSIPGTGPSGANVLTF. DNA for the CDR3: TGTGCCAGTAGTATCCCAGGGACAGGCCCCTCTGGGGCCAACGTCCTGACTTTC.

The V and J genes are TRBV6-6 and TRBJ2-1; D is unclear. The germline V gene has CDR1 MNHNY and CDR2 SVGAGI (reference sequence). V was clipped by 1 base and J by 2 bases, with 3 bases between them. CDR3 size: 13 residues. This CDR3 is CASSYYPYNEQFF. DNA of the CDR3: TGTGCCAGCAGTTACTATCCCTACAATGAGCAGTTCTTC.

As for this clonotype: One junction end disagrees with the germline gene, perhaps due to a read error. The chain couples TRBV20-1 to TRBJ1-1, with a weak D call TRBD1 (5 bases). The germline V gene encodes CDR1 DFQATT and CDR2 SNEGSKA (reference sequence). The CDR3 covers 14 residues. DNA for the CDR3: TGCAGTGCTAGAGTTGCGGGGACGAACACTCAAGCTTTCTTT. It specifies CSARVAGTNTQAFF.

The gene calls are TRBV7-9 and TRBJ1-1; 8 positions match TRBD1. Trimming cost V 6 bases and J 5 bases; bases outside gene matches: 8. CDR3 length equals 14 residues. Germline V gene data show CDR1 as SEHNR and CDR2 as FQNEAQ (reference sequence). The CDR3 DNA follows: TGTGCCAGCAGAGGGAGCAGGGGGCGAACTGAAGCTTTCTTT. This codes for CASRGSRGRTEAFF.

This clonotype was counted many times. The rearrangement uses TRBV7-2 and TRBJ2-7; perhaps D is TRBD1 or TRBD2 (6 bases each). Germline V gives CDR1 SGHTA, CDR2 FQGNSA. The CDR3 is made up of 14 amino acids. The ends were cut back, 0 bases at V and 3 bases at J, with 9 bases in the middle. This chain's CDR3 is CASSLARGLYEQYF. The CDR3 DNA follows: TGTGCCAGCAGCTTAGCCAGGGGACTCTACGAGCAGTACTTC.